The next 9 T cell receptor beta chains were all read from a single sample in a study of blood T cell repertoires in COVID-19. The assay was immunoSEQ multiplex PCR, and TCRdb's table has in-frame clones only and misses some. In the table there are over 250,000 clones, approximately 85% of which are singletons. Sequenced material: peripheral blood. The receptor set was obtained from a woman between 70 and 85 years old with acute or convalescent COVID-19.

The chain combines TRBV3-1 (or the pseudogene TRBV3-2) with TRBJ2-1; weak D call: TRBD1 (5 bases). The CDR3 contains 12 residues. Trimming removed 4 bases from V and 7 bases from J, with 8 bases in between. Looked up from germline, CDR1 is LGHDT and CDR2 is YNNKEL (reference sequence). CDR3 in DNA: TGTGCCAGCAGCCTGGGGCCAAATGAGCAGTTCTTC. Translated: CASSLGPNEQFF.

V gene TRBV30 combines with J gene TRBJ2-7; D possibly corresponds to TRBD1 (5 bases). Deletions cut 3 bases from V and 3 bases from J, with 12 bases between. From germline, CDR1 is GTSNPN and CDR2 SVGIG (reference sequence). CDR3 length: 13 amino acids. DNA of the CDR3: TGTGCCTGGAGCCCAGGGTCAGGCTACGAGCAGTACTTC. Translated, it gives CAWSPGSGYEQYF.

CDR3 sequence reads: CASSLLSPEAFF. The DNA for the CDR3 is TGTGCCAGCAGCTTACTTAGCCCTGAAGCTTTCTTT. This chain connects TRBV7-9 to TRBJ1-1; the D is unclear. The CDR3 runs to 12 residues. From germline, CDR1 is SEHNR and CDR2 FQNEAQ (reference sequence). V lost 2 bases and J lost 6, with 7 bases in between.

V is TRBV27 and J is TRBJ1-2; D uncertain. This CDR3 comprises 13 residues. The ends were cut back, 0 bases at V and 4 bases at J, with 6 bases in the middle. The V gene's germline CDR1 is MNHEY and CDR2 SMNVEV (reference sequence). The CDR3 DNA sequence: TGTGCCAGCAGTTTATCGGGGAGCTATGGCTACACCTTC. Its translation: CASSLSGSYGYTF.

This chain joins TRBV11-2 and TRBJ1-3; 7 bases map to TRBD1. This CDR3 is built from 14 residues. V was clipped by 5 bases and J by 6 bases; unmatched bases: 7. Germline CDR1 is SGHAT and CDR2 is FQNNGV. CDR3 coding DNA: TGTGCCAGCAGCCCCCCGGACAGGACAAACACCATATATTTT. This translates into CASSPPDRTNTIYF.

The chain uses TRBV5-1 and TRBJ2-3, with a tentative D call TRBD1 (6 bases). The CDR3 is 13 amino acids. V was shortened by 3 bases and J by 7 bases, with 12 bases between the two germline ends. Looked up from germline, CDR1 is SGHRS and CDR2 is YFSETQ. The CDR3 nucleotides read TGCGCCAGCAGCTCGCCGGGACAACATACGCAGTATTTT. It codes for CASSSPGQHTQYF.

The gene calls are TRBV5-1 and TRBJ1-2; D gene ambiguous. The germline CDR1 and CDR2 sequences are SGHRS and YFSETQ. This CDR3 has 12 amino acids. With 3 bases removed from V and 5 bases from J, the gap between germline ends came to 8 bases. In DNA form, the CDR3 reads TGCGCCAGCAGCTCCGACACATATGGCTACACCTTC. It codes for CASSSDTYGYTF. The entire variable domain, with the rest obtained from reference TRBV5-1 and TRBJ1-2, is as follows: KAGVTQTPRYLIKTRGQQVTLSCSPISGHRSVSWYQQTPGQGLQFLFEYFSETQRNKGNFPGRFSGRQFSNSRSEMNVSTLELGDSALYLCASSSDTYGYTFGSGTRLTVV.

The rearrangement uses TRBV3-1 (or the pseudogene TRBV3-2) and TRBJ2-7; the D is unclear. Trimming took 4 bases from V and 6 from J, leaving 16 bases between them. Germline V gives CDR1 LGHDT, CDR2 YNNKEL (reference sequence). This CDR3 region has 14 residues. The CDR3, as DNA: TGTGCCAGCAGCCCCGACACATCCTTGGGCGAGCAGTACTTC. Translated: CASSPDTSLGEQYF.

The V call is TRBV7-9, the J call TRBJ1-6, with TRBD1 matching over 9 bases. Germline values: CDR1 SEHNR, CDR2 FQNEAQ (reference sequence). There are 14 residues in the CDR3. V shed 5 bases and J 9 bases; nucleotides not matched to a gene: 5. This CDR3 reads CASSPGTGTSPLHF. CDR3 nucleotides: TGTGCCAGCAGCCCTGGGACAGGGACTTCACCCCTCCACTTT. Combining the CDR3 with reference TRBV7-9 and TRBJ1-6 gives the whole variable domain DTGVSQNPRHKITKRGQNVTFRCDPISEHNRLYWYRQTLGQGPEFLTYFQNEAQLEKSRLLSDRFSAERPKGSFSTLEIQRTEQGDSAMYLCASSPGTGTSPLHFGNGTRLTVT.